What follows are 26 T cell receptor beta chains derived from one specimen sequenced in a study of PD-1 blockade in classical Hodgkin lymphoma. Sequencing used immunoSEQ multiplex PCR; TCRdb keeps in-frame clones, though not all of them. This repertoire shows about 27,000 clones, about 91% found once; its top ten account for roughly 6.3%. The patients all showed relapse after autologous stem cell transplantation, while their brentuximab vedotin exposure varied. Applied to thawed PBMCs, magnetic negative selection was the method used to isolate CD8+ T cells. This specimen was CD8+ T cells from blood, taken at baseline. Receptors originate from a human donor with classical Hodgkin lymphoma.

This chain uses TRBV19 with TRBJ2-3; 13 bases map to TRBD2. The CDR3 covers 17 residues. Germline-derived CDR1 and CDR2 are LNHDA and SQIVND (reference sequence). Losses at the gene ends were 5 bases for V and 4 bases for J; bases not matched to a gene: 9. CDR3 amino acids: CASSLGGLAGWADTQYF. In DNA form, the CDR3 reads TGTGCCAGTAGTCTGGGGGGACTAGCGGGATGGGCAGATACGCAGTATTTT.

This chain uses TRBV19 with TRBJ1-5; D ambiguous. CDR1 is LNHDA and CDR2 is SQIVND in the germline V gene (reference sequence). This CDR3 region has 15 residues. Trimming cost V 7 bases and J 0 bases, with 13 bases left between them. The CDR3 loop is CASNPSSYSNQPQHF. The CDR3 DNA reads TGTGCCAGTAACCCCTCTTCTTATAGCAATCAGCCCCAGCATTTT.

V is TRBV18 and J is TRBJ1-3; the D gene is possibly TRBD1 (6 bases). The CDR3 loop spans 14 amino acids. Germline assignment: CDR1 KGHSH and CDR2 LQKENI. The V and J ends lost 3 bases and 6 bases respectively, with 12 bases between them. CDR3 nucleotide sequence: TGTGCCAGCTCACCGACAGGAGTTACAAACACCATATATTTT. This codes for CASSPTGVTNTIYF. Filled out from reference TRBV18 and TRBJ1-3, the complete variable domain reads NAGVMQNPRHLVRRRGQEARLRCSPMKGHSHVYWYRQLPEEGLKFMVYLQKENIIDESGMPKERFSAEFPKEGPSILRIQQVVRGDSAAYFCASSPTGVTNTIYFGEGSWLTVV.

The DNA of the CDR3 is TGTGCCAGCAGCGGCGTAATCGGCACAGATACGCAGTATTTT. It specifies CASSGVIGTDTQYF. The chain employs TRBV9 and TRBJ2-3; no clear D gene. CDR3 length: 14 residues. CDR1 is SGDLS and CDR2 is YYNGEE in the germline V gene. Deletions cut 3 bases from V and 1 base from J, with 9 bases between.

The rearrangement uses TRBV27 and TRBJ2-1; D is tentatively TRBD1 or TRBD2 (5 bases each). The germline CDR1 and CDR2 sequences are MNHEY and SMNVEV (reference sequence). The CDR3 contains 14 residues. Trimming took off 1 base at V and 4 bases at J, with 8 bases between the two ends. DNA for the CDR3: TGTGCCAGCAGTTTATTGGGGGAGTACAATGAGCAGTTCTTC. This translates into CASSLLGEYNEQFF.

The chain has TRBV4-1 and TRBJ2-7; TRBD2 is a possible D gene (5 bases). Trimming cost V 2 bases and J 5 bases, with 7 bases left between them. The CDR3 has 12 residues. Germline CDR1 is MGHRA and CDR2 is YSYEKL. The CDR3 DNA sequence: TGCGCCAGCAGCCAAACCGGGAACGAGCAGTACTTC. This gives the protein CASSQTGNEQYF.

The rearrangement links TRBV4-1 to TRBJ1-6; no definite D call. The CDR3 is 14 amino acids. V was cut by 4 bases and J by 5 bases, with 9 bases left in between. Germline V gene data show CDR1 as MGHRA and CDR2 as YSYEKL. The CDR3 DNA sequence: TGCGCCAGCAGCCCGTCGGCAGATAATTCACCCCTCCACTTT. Amino acid sequence: CASSPSADNSPLHF.

This chain links TRBV5-4 with TRBJ2-1; D might be TRBD1 or TRBD2, each matching 5 bases. This CDR3 comprises 12 residues. Germline V gene data show CDR1 as SGHNT and CDR2 as YYREEE (reference sequence). V lost 3 bases to trimming and J lost 4 bases, with 5 bases between them. CDR3 loop: CASSWGYNEQFF. The CDR3 bases are TGTGCCAGCAGCTGGGGGTACAATGAGCAGTTCTTC.

The chain couples TRBV6-6 to TRBJ2-7, with 8 bases lining up with TRBD1. The germline CDR1 and CDR2 sequences are MNHNY and SVGAGI (reference sequence). With 2 bases clipped from V and 6 bases from J, the junction kept 6 bases outside the gene matches. The CDR3 consists of 14 residues. CDR3 loop: CASSYLMTGVEQYF. The CDR3 nucleotides are TGTGCCAGCAGTTACCTAATGACAGGGGTCGAGCAGTACTTC.

The J gene is TRBJ1-5, the V gene TRBV7-9, with a tentative D call TRBD1 (5 bases). Trimming removed 8 bases from V and 5 bases from J, with 7 bases in between. Germline CDR1 is SEHNR and CDR2 is FQNEAQ (reference sequence). The CDR3 is 11 residues long. The CDR3 loop reads CASGTDQPQHF. In DNA, the CDR3 is TGTGCCAGCGGGACTGATCAGCCCCAGCATTTT. The full variable domain, with the rest looked up from reference TRBV7-9 and TRBJ1-5, is DTGVSQNPRHKITKRGQNVTFRCDPISEHNRLYWYRQTLGQGPEFLTYFQNEAQLEKSRLLSDRFSAERPKGSFSTLEIQRTEQGDSAMYLCASGTDQPQHFGDGTRLSIL.

J is TRBJ2-5 and V is TRBV6-5; TRBD1 matches 7 bases. Germline lookup yields CDR1 MNHEY and CDR2 SVGAGI. The CDR3 is made up of 16 amino acids. The trim removed 0 bases at V and 2 bases at J, leaving 6 bases unmatched. The DNA for the CDR3 is TGTGCCAGCAGTTACTCCTCCTACAGGGGTCAAGAGACCCAGTACTTC. Amino acid sequence: CASSYSSYRGQETQYF.

The V call is TRBV25-1, the J call TRBJ2-7, with 7 bases aligning to TRBD1. Germline assignment: CDR1 MGHDK and CDR2 SYGVNS. The CDR3 consists of 14 residues. J gave up 2 bases and V 8 bases, and 9 bases lay outside the gene matches. The CDR3: CASEADRAPYEQYF. The CDR3, as DNA: TGTGCCAGCGAGGCAGACAGGGCCCCCTACGAGCAGTACTTC.

The CDR3 here is CASTDGLAAQFF. For the CDR3, the DNA is TGTGCCAGCACCGACGGACTAGCCGCCCAGTTCTTC. The chain combines TRBV27 with TRBJ2-1, with TRBD2 matching 8 bases. The CDR3 spans 12 residues. Germline trimming cut 7 bases from V and 13 bases from J; bases unmatched to any gene: 9. Germline CDR1 is MNHEY and CDR2 is SMNVEV (reference sequence).

The V and J genes are TRBV27 and TRBJ1-2, with D possibly matching TRBD1 (5 bases). The CDR3 has 16 amino acids. V was shortened by 3 bases and J by 0 bases, with 14 bases between the two germline ends. Germline V gives CDR1 MNHEY, CDR2 SMNVEV (reference sequence). This chain's CDR3 is CASSLTAGRSNYGYTF. CDR3 bases: TGTGCCAGCAGTTTGACCGCAGGGAGGTCTAACTATGGCTACACCTTC.

The V gene is TRBV9, the J gene TRBJ2-7; D gene uncertain. There are 11 residues in the CDR3. Between the trimmed V and J ends, which lost 3 bases and 6 bases, there was a span of 7 bases. Germline CDR1 is SGDLS and CDR2 is YYNGEE. CDR3 protein: CASSDQTEQYF. In DNA form, the CDR3 reads TGTGCCAGCAGCGACCAGACCGAGCAGTACTTC. Combining the CDR3 with reference TRBV9 and TRBJ2-7 gives the whole variable domain DSGVTQTPKHLITATGQRVTLRCSPRSGDLSVYWYQQSLDQGLQFLIQYYNGEERAKGNILERFSAQQFPDLHSELNLSSLELGDSALYFCASSDQTEQYFGPGTRLTVT.

For the CDR3, the DNA is TGTGCCAGCAGTTGGTGGGAATCCTACGAGCAGTACTTC. This codes for CASSWWESYEQYF. The chain couples TRBV7-9 to TRBJ2-7, with D unresolved. V was trimmed by 6 bases and J by 1 base, leaving 10 bases between them. Germline CDR1 reads SEHNR; CDR2 reads FQNEAQ (reference sequence). There are 13 residues in the CDR3.

The chain is built from TRBV6-1 and TRBJ2-7; 7 bases align to TRBD1. Germline CDR1 and CDR2: MNHNS and SASEGT. J lost 5 bases, V lost 6 bases, and 4 bases had no gene match. The CDR3 spans 12 residues. The CDR3 here is CASRDRYHEQYF. DNA of the CDR3: TGTGCCAGCAGGGACAGGTACCACGAGCAGTACTTC.

The chain joins TRBV12-5 to TRBJ2-7, with D maybe TRBD1 (5 bases). Germline loops: CDR1 LGHNT, CDR2 FRNRAP. The CDR3 loop spans 13 amino acids. V lost 9 bases to trimming and J lost 4 bases, with 16 bases between them. CDR3 nucleotide sequence: TGTGCTAGCGGGTCCAGGGCACAATACGAGCAGTACTTC. Its translation: CASGSRAQYEQYF. Full variable domain (rest looked up from reference TRBV12-5 and TRBJ2-7): DARVTQTPRHKVTEMGQEVTMRCQPILGHNTVFWYRQTMMQGLELLAYFRNRAPLDDSGMPKDRFSAEMPDATLATLKIQPSEPRDSAVYFCASGSRAQYEQYFGPGTRLTVT.

This clone is categorized as medium-sized (0.01 to 0.1%). The chain links TRBV7-2 to TRBJ2-3, with 9 bases matching TRBD1. Germline V CDR1 and CDR2: SGHTA, FQGNSA. V dropped 4 bases and J dropped 6; count of bases not matched to a gene: 11. CDR3 size: 16 residues. CDR3 region: CASSSGTGRRGDTQYF. The CDR3 DNA sequence: TGTGCCAGCAGCTCTGGGACAGGGAGGAGAGGGGATACGCAGTATTTT. The entire variable domain, with the rest obtained from reference TRBV7-2 and TRBJ2-3, is as follows: GAGVSQSPSNKVTEKGKDVELRCDPISGHTALYWYRQSLGQGLEFLIYFQGNSAPDKSGLPSDRFSAERTGGSVSTLTIQRTQQEDSAVYLCASSSGTGRRGDTQYFGPGTRLTVL.

The CDR3 spells CASSLSSGWGGEQYF. The CDR3, as DNA: TGTGCCAGCAGCTTATCGTCCGGTTGGGGAGGCGAGCAGTACTTC. The chain uses TRBV5-4 and TRBJ2-7; tentatively, D is TRBD2 (6 bases). Trimming cost V 2 bases and J 6 bases, with 18 bases left between them. The CDR3 spans 15 residues. The germline CDR1 and CDR2 sequences are SGHNT and YYREEE (reference sequence). Supplemented by reference TRBV5-4 and TRBJ2-7, the full variable domain reads ETGVTQSPTHLIKTRGQQVTLRCSSQSGHNTVSWYQQALGQGPQFIFQYYREEENGRGNFPPRFSGLQFPNYSSELNVNALELDDSALYLCASSLSSGWGGEQYFGPGTRLTVT.

The chain combines TRBV27 with TRBJ1-2; a possible D gene is TRBD1 (6 bases). This CDR3 is 17 amino acids long. Germline CDR1 and CDR2: MNHEY and SMNVEV (reference sequence). The V and J ends lost 6 bases and 1 base respectively, with 21 bases between them. In DNA, the CDR3 is TGTGCCAGCAGGGCCGGGACATTGGATTTTTTTAACTATGGCTACACCTTC. This codes for CASRAGTLDFFNYGYTF.

The chain couples TRBV5-1 to TRBJ2-7; weak D call: TRBD1 (6 bases). Per germline, CDR1 SGHRS and CDR2 YFSETQ. The CDR3 length is 13 residues. V was cut by 4 bases and J by 3 bases, with 11 bases left in between. In nucleotides, the CDR3 is TGCGCCAGCAGCGAGGACAGATTCTACGAGCAGTACTTC. This encodes CASSEDRFYEQYF.

A word on this clone: At the DNA level, this CDR3 is encoded by other sequences in the same sample as well. The chain recombines TRBV29-1 with TRBJ1-2; D might be TRBD1 (5 bases). Trimming left V 0 bases short and J 5 bases short, with 7 bases between. The CDR3 totals 12 residues. Per germline, CDR1 SQVTM and CDR2 ANQGSEA. The CDR3 region is CSVEDRGYGYTF. CDR3 DNA sequence: TGCAGCGTTGAAGATCGGGGGTATGGCTACACCTTC.

The gene calls are TRBV5-4 and TRBJ2-7, with TRBD2 as a possible D gene (7 bases). CDR3 size: 18 residues. Germline V CDR1 and CDR2: SGHNT, YYREEE (reference sequence). Trimming left V 0 bases short and J 3 bases short, with 22 bases between. CDR3 sequence reads: CASSLDRGGGAAFYEQYF. In nucleotides, the CDR3 is TGTGCCAGCAGCTTGGATCGAGGTGGGGGGGCCGCATTCTACGAGCAGTACTTC.

The chain uses TRBV5-5 and TRBJ2-7; no clear D gene. Trimming removed 1 base from V and 2 bases from J, with 7 bases in between. CDR3 length: 13 amino acids. The germline V gene has CDR1 SGHKS and CDR2 YYEKEE (reference sequence). The CDR3: CASSLRQAYEQYF. As DNA, the CDR3 is TGTGCCAGCAGCTTGCGGCAGGCCTACGAGCAGTACTTC. The whole variable domain, filled in from reference TRBV5-5 and TRBJ2-7, reads DAGVTQSPTHLIKTRGQQVTLRCSPISGHKSVSWYQQVLGQGPQFIFQYYEKEERGRGNFPDRFSARQFPNYSSELNVNALLLGDSALYLCASSLRQAYEQYFGPGTRLTVT.

The V and J genes are TRBV28 and TRBJ1-1; D possibly corresponds to TRBD1 (5 bases). Per the germline V gene, CDR1 is MDHEN and CDR2 is SYDVKM. The CDR3 length is 16 residues. V gave up 5 bases and J gave up 1 base, with 17 bases separating them. The CDR3 bases are TGTGCCAGCAGTAACTACGGACACCTGCCGAACACTGAAGCTTTCTTT. Translating gives CASSNYGHLPNTEAFF.